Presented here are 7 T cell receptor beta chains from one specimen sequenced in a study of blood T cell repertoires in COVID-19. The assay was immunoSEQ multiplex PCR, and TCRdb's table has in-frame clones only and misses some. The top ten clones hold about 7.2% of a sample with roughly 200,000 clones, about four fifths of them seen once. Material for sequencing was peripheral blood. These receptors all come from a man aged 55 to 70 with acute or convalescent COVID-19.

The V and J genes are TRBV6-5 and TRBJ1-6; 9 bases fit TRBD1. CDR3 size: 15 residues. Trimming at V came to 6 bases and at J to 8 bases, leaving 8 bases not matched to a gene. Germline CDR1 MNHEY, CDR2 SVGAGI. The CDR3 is CASRTTGTGYSPLHF. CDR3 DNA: TGTGCCAGCAGAACAACCGGGACAGGGTATTCACCCCTCCACTTT.

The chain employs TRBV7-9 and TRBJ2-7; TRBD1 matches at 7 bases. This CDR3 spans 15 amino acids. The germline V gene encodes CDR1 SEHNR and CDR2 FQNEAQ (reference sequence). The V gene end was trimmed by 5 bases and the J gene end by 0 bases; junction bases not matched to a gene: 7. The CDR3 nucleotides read TGTGCCAGCAGCGTCTCCGGGACAGTCTCCTACGAGCAGTACTTC. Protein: CASSVSGTVSYEQYF.

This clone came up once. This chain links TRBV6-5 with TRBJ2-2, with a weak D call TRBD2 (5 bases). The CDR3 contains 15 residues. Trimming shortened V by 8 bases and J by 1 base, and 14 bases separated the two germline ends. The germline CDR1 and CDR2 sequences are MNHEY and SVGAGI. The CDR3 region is CASSSWRMNTGELFF. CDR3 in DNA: TGTGCCAGCTCCTCGTGGAGGATGAACACCGGGGAGCTGTTTTTT.

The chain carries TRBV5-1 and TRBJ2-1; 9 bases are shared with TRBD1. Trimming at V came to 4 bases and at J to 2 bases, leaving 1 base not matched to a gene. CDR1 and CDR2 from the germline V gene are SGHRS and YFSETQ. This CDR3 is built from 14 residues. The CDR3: CASSRDRAYNEQFF. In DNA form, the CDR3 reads TGCGCCAGCAGCCGGGACAGGGCCTACAATGAGCAGTTCTTC.

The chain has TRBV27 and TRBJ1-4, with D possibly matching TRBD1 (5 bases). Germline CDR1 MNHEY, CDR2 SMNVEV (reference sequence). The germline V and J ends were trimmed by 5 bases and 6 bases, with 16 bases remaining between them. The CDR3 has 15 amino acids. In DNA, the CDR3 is TGTGCCAGCAGTCCAGAGGGGAGGGCGTATGAAAAACTGTTTTTT. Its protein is CASSPEGRAYEKLFF.

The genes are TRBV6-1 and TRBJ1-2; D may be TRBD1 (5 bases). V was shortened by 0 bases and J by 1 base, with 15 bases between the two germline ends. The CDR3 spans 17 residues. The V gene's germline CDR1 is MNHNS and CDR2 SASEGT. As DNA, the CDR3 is TGTGCCAGCAGTGAAGCGGGACTGGGGCGAGATAACTATGGCTACACCTTC. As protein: CASSEAGLGRDNYGYTF.

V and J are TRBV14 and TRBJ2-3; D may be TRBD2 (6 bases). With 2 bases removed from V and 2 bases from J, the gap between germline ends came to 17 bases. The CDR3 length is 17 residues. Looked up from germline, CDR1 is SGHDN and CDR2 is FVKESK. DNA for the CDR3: TGTGCCAGCAGCCAAAAACGGGGGACTCTATACACAGATACGCAGTATTTT. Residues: CASSQKRGTLYTDTQYF.